The source of this TCR beta chain is a study of T-cell memory formation after mild COVID-19. Study findings and constraints: The appearance of some responding clones in pre-infection memory suggested that cross-reactive memory joined.

TCRdb independently ran MiXCR on the 5' RACE reads; one entry per CDR3 protein. The profile covers about 350,000 distinct CDR3 sequences, with 13% to 15% appearing a single time and about 20% taken by the ten largest. A few counts support this clonotype. Its antigen is unidentified. V lost 6 bases, J lost 5 bases, and 13 bases stayed unmatched. Germline CDR1 reads DFQATT; CDR2 reads SNEGSKA (reference sequence). The CDR3 is 16 amino acids. The sequenced sample was PBMCs or a T cell subset sorted from them (not recorded which). The receptor comes from a man aged 18 to 30 who had mild COVID-19 (a few samples of this study predate the infection). Cell type and time point are not known. The genes are TRBV20-1 and TRBJ2-5; 12 bases line up with TRBD2. In DNA form, the CDR3 reads TGCAGTGCAAACACCGCTAGCGGGGGGGCAGGGGAGACCCAGTACTTC. Residues: CSANTASGGAGETQYF.